The rows below give T cell receptor beta chains drawn from one sample of a study of blood T cells in healthy people across ages. One entry per CDR3 protein results from TCRdb running MiXCR on the 5' RACE reads. The table shows around 600,000 distinct CDR3 sequences, with 45% to 55% occurring only once. Sequenced material: blood. These receptors originate from a man older than 75 in good health. Both conserved end residues are part of each CDR3. The size of a clone is reported for some rows only, either as once, few or many, or as a class for expanded clones.

abundance	v_gene	j_gene	CDR3aa
NA	TRBV15	TRBJ2-5	CATSRAQETQYF
few	TRBV29-1	TRBJ1-4	CSVVGTTATNEKLFF
many	TRBV6-6	TRBJ1-5	CASSLVAGPNQPQHF
NA	TRBV7-9	TRBJ2-5	CASSLDGAATQYF
few	TRBV7-9	TRBJ1-5	CASSLPDQPQHF
once	TRBV29-1	TRBJ2-5	CSVLGTPVGQETQYF
NA	TRBV29-1	TRBJ2-1	CSVQTGGSYNEQFF
many	TRBV4-2	TRBJ2-7	CASSQTPTYEQYF
many	TRBV6-5	TRBJ2-5	CASRVTVGNQETQYF
NA	TRBV7-8	TRBJ2-7	CASSLLDRGRGEQYF
NA	TRBV29-1	TRBJ1-5	CSAGQGSGNQPQHF
NA	TRBV10-3	TRBJ2-3	CAIRLAGSTDTQYF
few	TRBV7-2	TRBJ1-1	CASSWDRGTEAFF
NA	TRBV10-3	TRBJ2-1	CAISESRGEQFF
NA	TRBV29-1	TRBJ2-3	CSVRPGSTDTQYF
NA	TRBV29-1	TRBJ1-5	CSVGRGPGQPQHF
NA	TRBV18	TRBJ2-3	CASSRQLPSTDTQYF
few	TRBV20-1	TRBJ1-1	CSASPTAMNTEAFF
few	TRBV27	TRBJ2-5	CASSPRRGFLETQYF
NA	TRBV29-1	TRBJ1-4	CSFRGALGNEKLFF
NA	TRBV27	TRBJ2-2	CASSLFGGGHTTNTGELFF
few	TRBV20-1	TRBJ2-1	CSARGRRGLEQFF
few	TRBV2	TRBJ2-2	CASSEQGLPTGELFF
few	TRBV20-1	TRBJ2-4	CSASTRVGNIQYF
NA	TRBV21-1	TRBJ2-7	CASSKGVATYEQYF
NA	TRBV4-1	TRBJ2-3	CASSQDGGNSDTQYF
few	TRBV7-9	TRBJ2-7	CASSLEGQGLAVSYEQYF
NA	TRBV2	TRBJ2-1	CASKSEAAQFF
few	TRBV20-1	TRBJ2-1	CSATLSLTNEQFF
NA	TRBV3-1	TRBJ1-1	CASSQLSGDGTEAFF
NA	TRBV7-3	TRBJ2-1	CASSLQGGREQFF
few	TRBV6-1	TRBJ2-5	CASSEGTGQETQYF
few	TRBV7-6	TRBJ2-3	CASSFLRDTTDTQYF
NA	TRBV10-1	TRBJ2-1	CASSDISGGLNEQFF
NA	TRBV20-1	TRBJ1-1	CSARDGQGVAEAFF
NA	TRBV20-1	TRBJ2-1	CSARDSGTTLGQFF
many	TRBV6-5	TRBJ2-7	CASSYSPQGSTEQYF
few	TRBV7-2	TRBJ2-5	CASSLAFQGETQYF
few	TRBV6-5	TRBJ1-2	CASSRGQVANYGYTF
many	TRBV12-3/TRBV12-4	TRBJ2-7	CASSLRGVRTYEQYF
few	TRBV10-3	TRBJ2-3	CAIRDGDTQYF
NA	TRBV4-3	TRBJ2-3	CASSQDVGQGPDTQYF
many	TRBV6-5	TRBJ2-7	CASSMDRGPTYEQYF
NA	TRBV2	TRBJ2-3	CASSIRGRGTDTQYF
NA	TRBV6-6	TRBJ2-5	CASSYSGGPFSYNEQYF
NA	TRBV6-6	TRBJ1-4	CASSYSGAGSEKLFF
NA	TRBV6-5	TRBJ1-3	CASSTGQGAPGNTIYF
NA	TRBV6-5	TRBJ1-1	CASSSDRGVRNTEAFF
few	TRBV6-5	TRBJ1-3	CASSSRRSSGNTIYF
once	TRBV20-1	TRBJ2-7	CSAREWGEGSSYEQYF
few	TRBV29-1	TRBJ2-1	CSVFDRGSYNEQFF
NA	TRBV6-2/TRBV6-3	TRBJ2-1	CASKSGLAGNEQFF
NA	TRBV7-2	TRBJ2-1	CASSLGGWNNEQFF
NA	TRBV10-3	TRBJ2-3	CAIRPGQGTDTQYF
few	TRBV6-2/TRBV6-3	TRBJ2-5	CASKSRGTGANEQYF
NA	TRBV12-3/TRBV12-4	TRBJ2-1	CASSPLANHNEQFF